These 6 T cell receptor beta chains originate from one sample sequenced in a study of cytomegalovirus exposure and HLA in healthy donors. The primer mix had 60 Vbeta and 13 Jbeta primers. TCRdb keeps only in-frame clones here, not all; method: immunoSEQ multiplex PCR. Among roughly 100,000 clones listed, roughly 82% were seen once. The sequenced sample consisted of PBMCs. The receptor set was obtained from a man between 50 and 59 years old in good health and CMV-seronegative.

This chain joins TRBV19 and TRBJ1-5, with TRBD1 matching 7 bases. Germline assignment: CDR1 LNHDA and CDR2 SQIVND (reference sequence). The length of the CDR3 is 15 residues. Unmatched junction bases numbered 8, after V lost 3 bases and J lost 6 bases. The DNA of the CDR3 is TGTGCCAGTAGTATTCCCGACAGGGAAATTCAGCCCCAGCATTTT. The encoded protein is CASSIPDREIQPQHF.

On this clone: One junction end does not reproduce the germline sequence, and a read error may be involved. The V gene is TRBV9, the J gene TRBJ2-7; D possibly corresponds to TRBD2 (5 bases). Germline V gene data show CDR1 as SGDLS and CDR2 as YYNGEE. The CDR3 has 16 amino acids. CDR3 sequence (DNA): TGTACCAGCAGTCCCTACGGGAATTCTAATACCTACGAGCAGTACTTC. Translating it yields CTSSPYGNSNTYEQYF.

The rearrangement uses TRBV6-6 and TRBJ2-1; 12 nucleotides align to TRBD1. Trimming cost V 5 bases and J 8 bases; bases outside gene matches: 10. The CDR3 runs to 16 residues. Per the germline V gene, CDR1 is MNHNY and CDR2 is SVGAGI (reference sequence). The CDR3 is CASSQGQGAYGDEQFF. CDR3 coding DNA: TGTGCCAGCAGTCAGGGACAGGGGGCCTACGGCGATGAGCAGTTCTTC.

V usage is TRBV28 and J usage is TRBJ1-1; D possibly corresponds to TRBD1 (5 bases). Germline V gene data show CDR1 as MDHEN and CDR2 as SYDVKM. The CDR3 contains 16 residues. Trimming cost V 4 bases and J 3 bases, with 18 bases left between them. CDR3 bases: TGTGCCAGCAGTTCCTCGAAAATGGGGCTGGACACTGAAGCTTTCTTT. The encoded protein is CASSSSKMGLDTEAFF.

The CDR3 DNA sequence: TGTGCCAGCAGCCCGAAGACAGGGAACTATAATTCACCCCTCCACTTT. It specifies CASSPKTGNYNSPLHF. The chain recombines TRBV9 with TRBJ1-6; 7 bases match TRBD1. Germline V CDR1 and CDR2: SGDLS, YYNGEE. CDR3 length: 16 amino acids. Trimming at V came to 4 bases and at J to 3 bases, leaving 7 bases not matched to a gene.

The V call is TRBV5-6, the J call TRBJ1-4; D is ambiguous. Trimming cost V 7 bases and J 5 bases, with 15 bases left between them. The CDR3 runs 14 residues. CDR1 is SGHDT, CDR2 YYEEEE, per germline. CDR3 region: CASFGRAGNEKLFF. CDR3 in DNA: TGTGCCAGCTTCGGGAGGGCGGGAAATGAAAAACTGTTTTTT. Using reference TRBV5-6 and TRBJ1-4 for the parts outside the CDR3, the full variable domain is DAGVTQSPTHLIKTRGQQVTLRCSPKSGHDTVSWYQQALGQGPQFIFQYYEEEERQRGNFPDRFSGHQFPNYSSELNVNALLLGDSALYLCASFGRAGNEKLFFGSGTQLSVL.